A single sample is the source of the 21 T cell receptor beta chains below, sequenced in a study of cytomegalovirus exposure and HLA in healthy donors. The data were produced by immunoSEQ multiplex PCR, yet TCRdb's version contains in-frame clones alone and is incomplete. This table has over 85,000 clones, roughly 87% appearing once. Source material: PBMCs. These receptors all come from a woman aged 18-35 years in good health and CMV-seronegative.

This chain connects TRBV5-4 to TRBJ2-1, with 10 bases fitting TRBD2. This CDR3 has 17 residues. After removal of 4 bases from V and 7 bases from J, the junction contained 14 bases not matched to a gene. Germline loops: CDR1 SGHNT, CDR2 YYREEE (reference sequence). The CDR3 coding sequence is TGTGCCAGCAGCGATGCCCTAGCGGGGGTAAAGGGAAATGAGCAGTTCTTC. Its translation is CASSDALAGVKGNEQFF. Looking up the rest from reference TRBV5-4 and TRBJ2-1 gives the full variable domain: ETGVTQSPTHLIKTRGQQVTLRCSSQSGHNTVSWYQQALGQGPQFIFQYYREEENGRGNFPPRFSGLQFPNYSSELNVNALELDDSALYLCASSDALAGVKGNEQFFGPGTRLTVL.

The CDR3: CASSPVAGQAYYGYTF. The CDR3 DNA sequence: TGTGCCAGCTCCCCAGTTGCGGGACAGGCCTACTATGGCTACACCTTC. The chain combines TRBV18 with TRBJ1-2; 8 bases agree with TRBD1. J gave up 3 bases and V 6 bases, and 12 bases lay outside the gene matches. Germline V gene sequence: CDR1 KGHSH, CDR2 LQKENI. The CDR3 extends over 16 amino acids.

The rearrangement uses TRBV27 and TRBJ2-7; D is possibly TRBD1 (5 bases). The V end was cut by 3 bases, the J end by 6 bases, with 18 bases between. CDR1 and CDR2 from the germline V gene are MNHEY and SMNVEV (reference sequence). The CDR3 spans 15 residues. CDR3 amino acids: CASSFPDSTDREQYF. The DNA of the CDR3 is TGTGCCAGCAGTTTCCCCGACAGTACAGATCGCGAGCAGTACTTC.

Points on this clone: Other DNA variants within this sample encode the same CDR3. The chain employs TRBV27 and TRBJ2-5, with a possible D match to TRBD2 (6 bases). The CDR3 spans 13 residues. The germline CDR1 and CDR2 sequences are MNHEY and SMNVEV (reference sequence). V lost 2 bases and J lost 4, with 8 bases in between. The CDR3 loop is CASSLRRGETQYF. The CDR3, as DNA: TGTGCCAGCAGTTTACGGCGGGGAGAGACCCAGTACTTC.

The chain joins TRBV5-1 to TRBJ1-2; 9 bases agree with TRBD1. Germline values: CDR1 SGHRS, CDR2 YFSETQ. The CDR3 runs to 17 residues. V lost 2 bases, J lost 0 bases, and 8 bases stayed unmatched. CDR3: CASSLVGQGMSNYGYTF. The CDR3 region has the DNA TGCGCCAGCAGCTTAGTAGGACAGGGGATGTCTAACTATGGCTACACCTTC. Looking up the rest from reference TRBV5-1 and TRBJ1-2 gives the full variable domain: KAGVTQTPRYLIKTRGQQVTLSCSPISGHRSVSWYQQTPGQGLQFLFEYFSETQRNKGNFPGRFSGRQFSNSRSEMNVSTLELGDSALYLCASSLVGQGMSNYGYTFGSGTRLTVV.

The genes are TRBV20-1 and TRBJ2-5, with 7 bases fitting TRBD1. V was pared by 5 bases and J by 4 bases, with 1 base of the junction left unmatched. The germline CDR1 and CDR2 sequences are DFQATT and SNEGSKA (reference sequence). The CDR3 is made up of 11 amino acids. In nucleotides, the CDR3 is TGCAGTGCTTGGACAGGAGAGACCCAGTACTTC. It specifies CSAWTGETQYF.

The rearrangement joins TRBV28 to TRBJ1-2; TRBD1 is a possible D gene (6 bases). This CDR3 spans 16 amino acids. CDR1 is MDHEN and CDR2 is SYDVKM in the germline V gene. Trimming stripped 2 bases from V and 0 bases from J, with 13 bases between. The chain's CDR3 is CASSLIGQGSNYGYTF. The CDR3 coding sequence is TGTGCCAGCAGTTTAATTGGGCAGGGGTCTAACTATGGCTACACCTTC.

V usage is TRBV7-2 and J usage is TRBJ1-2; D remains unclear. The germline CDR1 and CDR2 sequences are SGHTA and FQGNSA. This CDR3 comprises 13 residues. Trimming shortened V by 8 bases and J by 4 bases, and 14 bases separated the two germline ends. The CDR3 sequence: CASSLSLLYGYTF. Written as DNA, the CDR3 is TGTGCCAGCTCGTTGAGCCTACTCTATGGCTACACCTTC.

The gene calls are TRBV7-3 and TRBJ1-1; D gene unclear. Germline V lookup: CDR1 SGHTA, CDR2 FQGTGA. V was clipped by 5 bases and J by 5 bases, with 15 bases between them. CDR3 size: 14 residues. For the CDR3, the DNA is TGTGCCAGCAGCCTAGGAGGGCGGACGACTGAAGCTTTCTTT. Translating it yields CASSLGGRTTEAFF.

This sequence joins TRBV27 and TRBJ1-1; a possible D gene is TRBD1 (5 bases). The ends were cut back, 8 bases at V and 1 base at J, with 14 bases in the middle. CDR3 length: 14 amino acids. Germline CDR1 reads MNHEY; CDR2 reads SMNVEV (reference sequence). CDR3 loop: CASRGVLRNTEAFF. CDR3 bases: TGTGCCAGCCGGGGGGTGTTAAGGAACACTGAAGCTTTCTTT.

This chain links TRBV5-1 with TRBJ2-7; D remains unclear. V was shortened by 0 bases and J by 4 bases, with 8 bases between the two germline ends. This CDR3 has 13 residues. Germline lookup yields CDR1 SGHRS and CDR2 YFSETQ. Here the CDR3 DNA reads TGCGCCAGCAGCTTGGACCCGGTTTACGAGCAGTACTTC. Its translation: CASSLDPVYEQYF.

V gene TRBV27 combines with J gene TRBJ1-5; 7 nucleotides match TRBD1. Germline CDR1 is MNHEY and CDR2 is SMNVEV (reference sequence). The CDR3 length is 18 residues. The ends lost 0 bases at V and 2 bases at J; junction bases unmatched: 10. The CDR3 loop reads CASSLSWKGASRNQPQHF. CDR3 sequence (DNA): TGTGCCAGCAGTTTATCATGGAAGGGGGCCAGCCGCAATCAGCCCCAGCATTTT.

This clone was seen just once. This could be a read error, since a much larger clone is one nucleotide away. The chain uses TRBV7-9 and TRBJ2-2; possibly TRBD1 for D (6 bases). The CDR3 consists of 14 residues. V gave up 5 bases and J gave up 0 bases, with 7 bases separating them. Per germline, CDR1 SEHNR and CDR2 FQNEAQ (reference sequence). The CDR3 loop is CASSRTANTGELFF. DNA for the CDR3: TGTGCCAGCAGCCGGACAGCGAACACCGGGGAGCTGTTTTTT. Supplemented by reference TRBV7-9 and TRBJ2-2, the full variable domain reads DTGVSQNPRHKITKRGQNVTFRCDPISEHNRLYWYRQTLGQGPEFLTYFQNEAQLEKSRLLSDRFSAERPKGSFSTLEIQRTEQGDSAMYLCASSRTANTGELFFGEGSRLTVL.

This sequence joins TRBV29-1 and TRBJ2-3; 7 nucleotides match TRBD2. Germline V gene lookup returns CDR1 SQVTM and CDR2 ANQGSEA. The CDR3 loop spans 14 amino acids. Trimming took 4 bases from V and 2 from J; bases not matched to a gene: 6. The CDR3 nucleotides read TGCAGCGTTGGCCAGGCGGGGGTCACAGATACGCAGTATTTT. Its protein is CSVGQAGVTDTQYF.

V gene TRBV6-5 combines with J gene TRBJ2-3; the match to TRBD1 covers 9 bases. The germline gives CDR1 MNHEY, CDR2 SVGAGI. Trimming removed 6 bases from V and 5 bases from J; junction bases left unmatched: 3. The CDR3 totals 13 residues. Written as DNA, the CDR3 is TGTGCCAGCAGACGGACAGGGGAAGATACGCAGTATTTT. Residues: CASRRTGEDTQYF.

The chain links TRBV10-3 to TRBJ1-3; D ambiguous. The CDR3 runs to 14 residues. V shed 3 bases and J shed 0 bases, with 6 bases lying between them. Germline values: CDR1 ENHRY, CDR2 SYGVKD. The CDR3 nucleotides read TGTGCCATCAGTGACTCGGGCTCTGGAAACACCATATATTTT. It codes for CAISDSGSGNTIYF.

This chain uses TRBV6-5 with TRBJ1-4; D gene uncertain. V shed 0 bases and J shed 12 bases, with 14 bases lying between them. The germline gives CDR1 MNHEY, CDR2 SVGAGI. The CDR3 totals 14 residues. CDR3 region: CASSYSERSEELFF. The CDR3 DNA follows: TGTGCCAGCAGTTACTCAGAGAGAAGCGAAGAACTGTTTTTT.

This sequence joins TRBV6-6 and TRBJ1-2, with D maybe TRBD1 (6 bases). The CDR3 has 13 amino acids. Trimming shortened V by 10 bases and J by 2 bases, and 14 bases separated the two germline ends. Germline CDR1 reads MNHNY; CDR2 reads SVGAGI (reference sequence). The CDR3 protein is CAISRQANYGYTF. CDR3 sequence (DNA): TGTGCCATAAGTAGACAGGCGAACTATGGCTACACCTTC.

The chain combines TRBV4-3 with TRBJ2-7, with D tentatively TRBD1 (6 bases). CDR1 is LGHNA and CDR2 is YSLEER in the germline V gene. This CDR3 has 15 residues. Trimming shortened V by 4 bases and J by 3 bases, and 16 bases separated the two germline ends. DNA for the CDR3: TGCGCCAGCAGCCTATCTCAGGGGAATAGCTACGAGCAGTACTTC. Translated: CASSLSQGNSYEQYF.

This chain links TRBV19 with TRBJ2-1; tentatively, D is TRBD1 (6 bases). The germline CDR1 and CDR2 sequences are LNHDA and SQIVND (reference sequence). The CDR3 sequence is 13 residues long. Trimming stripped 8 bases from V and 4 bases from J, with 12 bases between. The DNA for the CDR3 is TGTGCCAGTTGGGGCAGGGGTTACAATGAGCAGTTCTTC. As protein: CASWGRGYNEQFF. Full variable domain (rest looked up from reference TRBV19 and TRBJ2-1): DGGITQSPKYLFRKEGQNVTLSCEQNLNHDAMYWYRQDPGQGLRLIYYSQIVNDFQKGDIAEGYSVSREKKESFPLTVTSAQKNPTAFYLCASWGRGYNEQFFGPGTRLTVL.

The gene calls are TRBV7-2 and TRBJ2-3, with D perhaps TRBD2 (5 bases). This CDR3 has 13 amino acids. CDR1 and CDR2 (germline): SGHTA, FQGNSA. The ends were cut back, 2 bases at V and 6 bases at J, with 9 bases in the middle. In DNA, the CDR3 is TGTGCCAGCAGCTTATACGGAGGTGATACGCAGTATTTT. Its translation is CASSLYGGDTQYF.